The subject of this entry is one T cell receptor beta chain. The CDR3 is made up of 15 amino acids. Looked up from germline, CDR1 is MGHRA and CDR2 is YSYEKL. Trimming took off 0 bases at V and 4 bases at J, with 12 bases between the two ends. The entry originates in a study of blood T cell repertoires in COVID-19. Across the whole study: Acute and convalescent COVID-19 specimens originated in the United States, Italy and Spain. Nucleic acid was either cDNA or gDNA, and it came from T cells, B-cell-depleted T cells, or PBMCs.

Original methodology: The assay estimated nucleated cells by amplifying reference gene primers. Here immunoSEQ multiplex PCR was the method, and the copy in TCRdb shows in-frame clones only, minus some. The V and J calls and clone size come from that table; D and trimming were worked out from the DNA. The sample includes over 150,000 clones, about 83% of them seen just once. The TCR was taken from a woman between 70 and 85 years old with COVID-19, enrolled during active disease. Sequences were obtained from peripheral blood. This chain uses TRBV4-1 with TRBJ1-2; D not certain. The DNA of the CDR3 is TGCGCCAGCAGCCAAGATCGGGTAGGGAGCTATGGCTACACCTTC. Amino acids: CASSQDRVGSYGYTF.